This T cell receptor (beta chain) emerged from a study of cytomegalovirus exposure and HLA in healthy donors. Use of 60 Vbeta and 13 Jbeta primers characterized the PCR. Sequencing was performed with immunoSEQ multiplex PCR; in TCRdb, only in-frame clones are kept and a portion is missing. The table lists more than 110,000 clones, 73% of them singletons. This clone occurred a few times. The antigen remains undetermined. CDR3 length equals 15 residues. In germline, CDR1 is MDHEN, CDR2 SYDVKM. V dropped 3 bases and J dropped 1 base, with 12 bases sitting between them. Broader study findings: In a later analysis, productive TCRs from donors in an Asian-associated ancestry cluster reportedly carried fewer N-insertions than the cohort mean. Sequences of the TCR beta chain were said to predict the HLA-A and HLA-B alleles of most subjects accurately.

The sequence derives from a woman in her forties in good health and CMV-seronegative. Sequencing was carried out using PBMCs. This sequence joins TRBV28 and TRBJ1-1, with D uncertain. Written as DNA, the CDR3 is TGTGCCAGCAGTTTCTTACCGGGATCGAACACTGAAGCTTTCTTT. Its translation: CASSFLPGSNTEAFF.